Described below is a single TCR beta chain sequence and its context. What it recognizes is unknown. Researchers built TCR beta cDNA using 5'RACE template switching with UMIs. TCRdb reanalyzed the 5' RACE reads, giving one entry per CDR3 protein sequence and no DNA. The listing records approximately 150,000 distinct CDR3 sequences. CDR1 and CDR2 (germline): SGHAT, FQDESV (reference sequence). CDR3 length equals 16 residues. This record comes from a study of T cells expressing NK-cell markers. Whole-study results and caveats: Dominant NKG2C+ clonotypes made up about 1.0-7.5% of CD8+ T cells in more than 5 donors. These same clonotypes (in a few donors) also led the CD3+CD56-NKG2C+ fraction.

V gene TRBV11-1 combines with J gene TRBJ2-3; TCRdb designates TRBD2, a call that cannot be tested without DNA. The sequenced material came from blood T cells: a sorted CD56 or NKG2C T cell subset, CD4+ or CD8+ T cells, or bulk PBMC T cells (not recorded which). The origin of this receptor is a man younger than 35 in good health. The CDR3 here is CASSLALAGEADTQYF. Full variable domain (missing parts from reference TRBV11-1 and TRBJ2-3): EAEVAQSPRYKITEKSQAVAFWCDPISGHATLYWYRQILGQGPELLVQFQDESVVDDSQLPKDRFSAERLKGVDSTLKIQPAELGDSAMYLCASSLALAGEADTQYFGPGTRLTVL.